There are many counts of the clone carrying this TCR beta chain. Its antigen is as yet unknown. The sample belongs to a study of Graves' ophthalmopathy and Graves' hyperthyroidism. General study points: Ophthalmopathy and stable hyperthyroidism were discriminated by a 13-signature model, with about 90% sensitivity and around 81% specificity. The model predicted ophthalmopathy progression with 70.59% sensitivity and around 72% specificity.

The CDR3 has 13 residues. The V gene lost 2 bases and the J gene lost 7 bases, with 9 bases spanning the gap. The germline V gene encodes CDR1 WSHSY and CDR2 SAAADI. RNA served as the template for amplifying TCR beta CDR3 regions. HTBI-primed first-round RT-PCR preceded second-round multiplex PCR. From the multiplex PCR reads, TCRdb called clonotypes with MiXCR, one entry per CDR3 protein. This table has hundreds of thousands of distinct CDR3 sequences, approximately 40% appearing once. The rearrangement joins TRBV10-2 to TRBJ1-3; no definite D call. Sequenced: peripheral blood. The TCR comes from an adult man with Graves' ophthalmopathy. The CDR3: CASSEVSWNTIYF. Written as DNA, the CDR3 is TGCGCCAGCAGTGAGGTCAGCTGGAACACCATATATTTT.